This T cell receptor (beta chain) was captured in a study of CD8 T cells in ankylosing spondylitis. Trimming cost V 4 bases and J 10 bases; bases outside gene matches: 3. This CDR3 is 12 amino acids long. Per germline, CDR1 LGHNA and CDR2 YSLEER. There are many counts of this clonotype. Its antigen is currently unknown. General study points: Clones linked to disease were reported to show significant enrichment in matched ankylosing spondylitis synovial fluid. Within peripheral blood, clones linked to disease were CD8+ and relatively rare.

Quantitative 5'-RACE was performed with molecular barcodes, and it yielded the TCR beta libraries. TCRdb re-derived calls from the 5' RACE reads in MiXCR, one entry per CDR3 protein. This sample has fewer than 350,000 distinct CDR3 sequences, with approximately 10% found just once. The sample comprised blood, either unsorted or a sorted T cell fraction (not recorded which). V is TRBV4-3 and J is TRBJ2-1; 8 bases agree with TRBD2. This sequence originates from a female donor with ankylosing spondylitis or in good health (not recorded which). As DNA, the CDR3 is TGCGCCAGCAGCCCGGGACTAGGAGAGCAGTTCTTC. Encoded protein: CASSPGLGEQFF.